This passage covers 11 T cell receptor beta chains from one sample sequenced in a study of blood T cell repertoires in COVID-19. TCRdb keeps only in-frame clones here, not all; method: immunoSEQ multiplex PCR. The profile shows approximately 89,000 clones, around 80% of them singletons. The sample comprised peripheral blood. Receptors were obtained from a human donor in a cohort sampled during active COVID-19.

The chain carries TRBV5-4 and TRBJ1-6, with 7 bases that match TRBD1. The junction had 7 bases not matched to a gene; V was cut back by 1 base and J by 6 bases. The CDR3 length is 16 residues. Germline lookup yields CDR1 SGHNT and CDR2 YYREEE (reference sequence). CDR3 residues: CASSLWPGQRNSPLHF. As DNA, the CDR3 is TGTGCCAGCAGCTTGTGGCCGGGACAGCGTAATTCACCCCTCCACTTT.

This clone was seen a few times. V gene TRBV4-3 combines with J gene TRBJ1-4; 8 positions agree with TRBD1. The V gene's germline CDR1 is LGHNA and CDR2 YSLEER. There are 15 residues in the CDR3. V trimming: 1 base; J trimming: 4 bases; junction bases outside the gene matches: 2. The CDR3 nucleotides read TGCGCCAGCAGCCAAGCAGGGGGCTATAATGAAAAACTGTTTTTT. This gives the protein CASSQAGGYNEKLFF.

The chain has TRBV5-4 and TRBJ2-2, with D hard to call. The V gene lost 2 bases and the J gene lost 4 bases, with 9 bases spanning the gap. Germline loops: CDR1 SGHNT, CDR2 YYREEE (reference sequence). This CDR3 has 14 amino acids. CDR3 sequence: CASSFPPGTGELFF. The CDR3 nucleotides are TGTGCCAGCAGCTTTCCCCCGGGCACCGGGGAGCTGTTTTTT.

CDR3 sequence (DNA): TGTGCCAGCAGCTTGACCGGGAACTCCTACAATGAGCAGTTCTTC. As protein: CASSLTGNSYNEQFF. The V gene is TRBV5-5, the J gene TRBJ2-1; tentative D call: TRBD2 (5 bases). CDR1 SGHKS and CDR2 YYEKEE come from the germline V gene (reference sequence). The CDR3 loop spans 15 amino acids. Trimming took 1 base from V and 0 from J, leaving 8 bases between them.

The V gene is TRBV12-3 or TRBV12-4, the J gene TRBJ1-4, with 7 positions matching TRBD1. Trimming took 8 bases from V and 8 from J; bases not matched to a gene: 8. This CDR3 has 13 residues. In nucleotides, the CDR3 is TGTGCCAGCTCGTGGGACAGATTGGAAAAACTGTTTTTT. Translation gives CASSWDRLEKLFF.

CDR3: CAHFPGELLIGTEAFF. The CDR3 DNA sequence: TGTGCCCATTTCCCAGGGGAACTCTTAATCGGGACTGAAGCTTTCTTT. The genes are TRBV7-9 and TRBJ1-1, with D maybe TRBD1 (6 bases). The CDR3 is made up of 16 amino acids. Trimming removed 11 bases at V and 5 bases at J, with 27 bases between. Germline V gene sequence: CDR1 SEHNR, CDR2 FQNEAQ (reference sequence).

V and J are TRBV28 and TRBJ1-2; unclear D gene. Per the germline V gene, CDR1 is MDHEN and CDR2 is SYDVKM. V lost 5 bases and J 4 bases, leaving 14 bases between the germline ends. CDR3 size: 14 residues. In DNA form, the CDR3 reads TGTGCCAGCAGTACGGGAGGTCCTACCTATGGCTACACCTTC. Translated: CASSTGGPTYGYTF.

The genes are TRBV12-3 or TRBV12-4 and TRBJ2-1; weak D call: TRBD1 (6 bases). CDR3 length: 12 amino acids. V gave up 6 bases and J gave up 13 bases, with 16 bases separating them. The CDR3 nucleotides read TGTGCCAGCAGACAGGGTGCCTCTCCTCAGTTCTTC. As protein: CASRQGASPQFF.

This clone came up once. CDR3 nucleotides: TGTGCCAGCAGCCCAGGGGGCTTTAGCAATCAGCCCCAGCATTTT. It is translated as CASSPGGFSNQPQHF. The J gene is TRBJ1-5, the V gene TRBV7-8; TRBD1 agrees at 8 bases. Looked up from germline, CDR1 is SGHVS and CDR2 is FQNEAQ. CDR3 length: 15 residues. V was pared by 5 bases and J by 0 bases, with 3 bases of the junction left unmatched.

V usage is TRBV6-5 and J usage is TRBJ1-5; a weak D match, TRBD1 (6 bases). Between the trimmed V and J ends, which lost 6 bases and 2 bases, there was a span of 14 bases. This CDR3 region has 15 residues. Germline loops: CDR1 MNHEY, CDR2 SVGAGI. Here the CDR3 DNA reads TGTGCCAGCAGCGCTAACCAGGGGCGCAATCAGCCCCAGCATTTT. Encoded protein: CASSANQGRNQPQHF.

The chain carries TRBV7-9 and TRBJ2-1; no firm D call. CDR3 length: 16 amino acids. Trimming removed 1 base at V and 6 bases at J, with 16 bases between. From germline, CDR1 is SEHNR and CDR2 FQNEAQ (reference sequence). The DNA of the CDR3 is TGTGCCAGCAGCTTAGGAGGTAGCCCCACGGGCAATGAGCAGTTCTTC. Translated: CASSLGGSPTGNEQFF.